This T cell receptor (beta chain) was sequenced for a study of shared clonotypes between healthy human individuals. Repertoires were generated with immunoSEQ multiplex PCR, while TCRdb's copy carries only in-frame clones and drops some. Here the sample spans some 790,000 clones, 55% to 75% being singletons. The sample consisted of memory CD4+ T cells sorted from blood. Subset denoted: CD45RA-negative fraction. This receptor was taken from a woman aged 25 to 39 in good health.

The CDR3 loop is CASSQGALNTEAFF. In DNA, the CDR3 is TGTGCCAGCAGCCAGGGGGCATTGAACACTGAAGCTTTCTTT. This chain links TRBV5-3 with TRBJ1-1; 8 nucleotides match TRBD1. TRBV5-3 qualifies as an ORF whose function is uncertain. There are 14 residues in the CDR3. With V trimmed by 8 bases and J by 0 bases, 6 bases remained unmatched.